This passage covers 2 T cell receptor beta chains from one sample sequenced in a study of blood T cell repertoires in COVID-19. TCRdb's copy holds only in-frame clones and misses some; the assay was immunoSEQ multiplex PCR. The sample contains 92,000 or so clones, around 89% of which appear only once. Sequenced material: peripheral blood. The receptors derive from a man aged 55 to 70 with acute or convalescent COVID-19.

The V call is TRBV5-6, the J call TRBJ2-1; 9 bases fit TRBD1. CDR1 and CDR2 (germline): SGHDT, YYEEEE. The CDR3 length is 14 residues. V lost 3 bases to trimming and J lost 7 bases; unmatched junction nucleotides: 5. CDR3 nucleotides: TGTGCCAGCAGCTCACAGGGGGCGTGGAATGAGCAGTTCTTC. Translated, it gives CASSSQGAWNEQFF.

This clone was counted only a few times. V is TRBV4-1 and J is TRBJ1-1; weak D call: TRBD1 (5 bases). Between the trimmed V and J ends, which lost 4 bases and 3 bases, there was a span of 12 bases. The CDR3 consists of 14 residues. The germline V gene encodes CDR1 MGHRA and CDR2 YSYEKL. The CDR3: CASSPRQGHTEAFF. CDR3 nucleotides: TGCGCCAGCAGCCCAAGGCAGGGCCACACTGAAGCTTTCTTT.